The next 4 T cell receptor beta chains were all read from a single sample in a study of cytomegalovirus exposure and HLA in healthy donors. Vbeta (60) and Jbeta (13) primers were used in the PCR. The method was immunoSEQ multiplex PCR; TCRdb's version includes in-frame clones alone and lacks a portion of them. The data include some 150,000 clones; the top ten clones carry approximately 0.8%. The sample consisted of PBMCs. The receptor set was obtained from a woman between 18 and 29 years old in good health and CMV-seropositive.

This chain's CDR3 is CASSLLAGGPYEQYF. In DNA form, the CDR3 reads TGTGCCAGCAGCTTACTAGCGGGAGGGCCCTACGAGCAGTACTTC. The chain employs TRBV7-9 and TRBJ2-7; 12 bases line up with TRBD2. CDR3 length: 15 amino acids. Germline V gene lookup returns CDR1 SEHNR and CDR2 FQNEAQ (reference sequence). Germline trimming cut 2 bases from V and 2 bases from J; bases unmatched to any gene: 1.

The chain uses TRBV6-5 and TRBJ1-1; the match to TRBD1 covers 7 bases. The CDR3 extends over 13 amino acids. V trimming: 11 bases; J trimming: 6 bases; junction bases outside the gene matches: 12. Germline V gives CDR1 MNHEY, CDR2 SVGAGI. CDR3 sequence reads: CAARDRKVPEAFF. The CDR3 DNA reads as TGTGCCGCCCGGGACAGAAAAGTACCTGAAGCTTTCTTT.

V gene TRBV27 combines with J gene TRBJ1-4; 11 nucleotides match TRBD1. Trimming cost V 6 bases and J 8 bases; bases outside gene matches: 8. The germline V gene has CDR1 MNHEY and CDR2 SMNVEV (reference sequence). The CDR3 length is 15 residues. CDR3 nucleotide sequence: TGTGCCAGCAGCGTCGGGACAGGGGGAGCCGAAAAACTGTTTTTT. Translated, it gives CASSVGTGGAEKLFF.

The chain joins TRBV4-1 to TRBJ2-5; TRBD2 matches 7 bases. This CDR3 region has 17 residues. The junction had 12 bases not matched to a gene; V was cut back by 0 bases and J by 5 bases. Germline CDR1 MGHRA, CDR2 YSYEKL. The CDR3, as DNA: TGCGCCAGCAGCCAAGAGGGGGGGGAGACCCTCTGGGAGACCCAGTACTTC. It is translated as CASSQEGGETLWETQYF.